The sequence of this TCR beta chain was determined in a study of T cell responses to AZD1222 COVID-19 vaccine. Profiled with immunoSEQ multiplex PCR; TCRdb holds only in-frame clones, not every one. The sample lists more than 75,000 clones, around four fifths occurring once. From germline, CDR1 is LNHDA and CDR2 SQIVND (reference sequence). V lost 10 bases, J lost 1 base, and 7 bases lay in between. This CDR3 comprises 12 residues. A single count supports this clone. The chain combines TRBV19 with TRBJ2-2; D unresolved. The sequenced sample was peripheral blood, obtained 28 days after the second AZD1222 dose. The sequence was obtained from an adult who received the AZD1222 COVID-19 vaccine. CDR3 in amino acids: CATDQNTGELFF. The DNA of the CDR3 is TGTGCCACGGACCAGAACACCGGGGAGCTGTTTTTT.